These 21 T cell receptor beta chains came from one sample sequenced in a study of T cells in Graves' hyperthyroidism and ophthalmopathy. TCR beta CDR3 sequences were amplified from RNA transcripts. When the TCR CDR3 underwent first-round RT-PCR, the HTBI primer set was used. TCRdb recomputed calls from the multiplex PCR reads with MiXCR, one row per CDR3 protein. In the table there are more than 500,000 distinct CDR3 sequences, around 15% of which are singletons. Sequencing input: blood. The receptors originated from a woman in her 30s with Graves' hyperthyroidism.

At least ten counts were recorded for this clonotype. The chain is built from TRBV12-3 or TRBV12-4 and TRBJ2-2; a weak D match, TRBD2 (5 bases). The CDR3 contains 13 residues. The germline V and J ends were trimmed by 3 bases and 7 bases, with 9 bases remaining between them. In DNA form, the CDR3 reads TGTGCCAGCAGTTTCGGGAATGGCGGGGAGCTGTTTTTT. This translates into CASSFGNGGELFF.

The chain carries TRBV27 and TRBJ1-4; D gene uncertain. The V end was cut by 6 bases, the J end by 0 bases, with 2 bases between. This CDR3 region has 12 residues. The V gene's germline CDR1 is MNHEY and CDR2 SMNVEV (reference sequence). CDR3 sequence reads: CASRTTNEKLFF. The DNA of the CDR3 is TGTGCCAGCAGAACAACTAATGAAAAACTGTTTTTT.

In this sample, this clonotype turned up many times. This sequence joins TRBV5-1 and TRBJ1-1, with D maybe TRBD1 (6 bases). CDR1 and CDR2 (germline): SGHRS, YFSETQ. With 4 bases removed from V and 0 bases from J, the gap between germline ends came to 16 bases. This CDR3 comprises 16 residues. CDR3 sequence reads: CASSNRDTTMNTEAFF. The CDR3 DNA follows: TGCGCCAGCAGCAACCGGGACACTACAATGAACACTGAAGCTTTCTTT.

This clonotype has a count of ten or more. This chain joins TRBV30 and TRBJ1-1; D gene ambiguous. V gave up 2 bases and J gave up 1 base, with 11 bases separating them. The germline CDR1 and CDR2 sequences are GTSNPN and SVGIG (reference sequence). The length of the CDR3 is 14 residues. The CDR3 coding sequence is TGTGCCTGGAGTAATGGCGTTGGGAACACTGAAGCTTTCTTT. Its translation is CAWSNGVGNTEAFF.

This clonotype was detected a few times. V and J are TRBV7-9 and TRBJ1-1, with D maybe TRBD1 (6 bases). The CDR3 has 14 amino acids. Trimming left V 5 bases short and J 0 bases short, with 10 bases between. CDR1 and CDR2 from the germline V gene are SEHNR and FQNEAQ (reference sequence). The CDR3 DNA is TGTGCCAGCAGCCCCGGGACAATGAACACTGAAGCTTTCTTT. It is translated as CASSPGTMNTEAFF. Full variable domain (outside the CDR3, taken from reference TRBV7-9 and TRBJ1-1): DTGVSQNPRHKITKRGQNVTFRCDPISEHNRLYWYRQTLGQGPEFLTYFQNEAQLEKSRLLSDRFSAERPKGSFSTLEIQRTEQGDSAMYLCASSPGTMNTEAFFGQGTRLTVV.

The rearrangement links TRBV7-9 to TRBJ2-7; D gene uncertain. CDR1 is SEHNR, CDR2 FQNEAQ, per germline (reference sequence). The V end was cut by 4 bases, the J end by 9 bases, with 13 bases between. The CDR3 runs 12 residues. The CDR3 loop is CASSSLMGTQYF. DNA of the CDR3: TGTGCCAGCAGCTCTTTAATGGGTACGCAGTACTTC.

This clonotype appeared a few times. In DNA, the CDR3 is TGTGCCAGCAGAAAAGAGGGCAGGATTCATAGCACAGATACGCAGTATTTT. This codes for CASRKEGRIHSTDTQYF. The chain carries TRBV19 and TRBJ2-3; possibly TRBD2 for D (5 bases). Germline V lookup: CDR1 LNHDA, CDR2 SQIVND (reference sequence). CDR3 size: 17 residues. The V gene lost 9 bases and the J gene lost 0 bases, with 22 bases spanning the gap.

The chain joins TRBV19 to TRBJ1-2; possible D gene TRBD1, 5 bases. V lost 4 bases and J 6 bases, leaving 9 bases between the germline ends. Germline V gives CDR1 LNHDA, CDR2 SQIVND (reference sequence). The CDR3 loop spans 12 amino acids. For the CDR3, the DNA is TGTGCCAGTAGTAGCGGGGCGCATGGCTACACCTTC. Protein: CASSSGAHGYTF.

In this sample, this clonotype turned up many times. This chain links TRBV20-1 with TRBJ2-7; 7 bases line up with TRBD2. The ends lost 6 bases at V and 0 bases at J; junction bases unmatched: 8. The CDR3 is made up of 14 amino acids. In germline, CDR1 is DFQATT, CDR2 SNEGSKA (reference sequence). As DNA, the CDR3 is TGCAGTGCCGAGCGGGACGGGAGCTCCTACGAGCAGTACTTC. This translates into CSAERDGSSYEQYF.

In the case of this clonotype: This could be a read error, since a much larger clone is one nucleotide away. The gene calls are TRBV13 and TRBJ2-7, with TRBD2 matching 7 bases. The CDR3 contains 16 residues. Per germline, CDR1 PRHDT and CDR2 FYEKMQ (reference sequence). CDR3 region: CASSSYWTGTTVEQCF. CDR3 nucleotide sequence: TGTGCCAGCAGCTCCTACTGGACCGGGACTACGGTCGAGCAGTGCTTC.

The chain couples TRBV20-1 to TRBJ2-1, with no clear D. The CDR3 sequence is 10 residues long. Germline V gives CDR1 DFQATT, CDR2 SNEGSKA (reference sequence). Trimming stripped 3 bases from V and 10 bases from J, with 7 bases between. CDR3 loop: CSASGPEQFF. The CDR3, as DNA: TGCAGTGCTAGCGGCCCGGAGCAGTTCTTC.

This clonotype appeared a few times. The V and J genes are TRBV7-6 and TRBJ2-1; no clear D gene. Per germline, CDR1 SGHVS and CDR2 FNYEAQ. V dropped 5 bases and J dropped 7 bases, with 12 bases sitting between them. This CDR3 has 13 residues. As DNA, the CDR3 is TGTGCCAGCAGCCCCGAGCCCGGAAATGAGCAGTTCTTC. Amino acids: CASSPEPGNEQFF.

This clonotype was seen many times. The rearrangement uses TRBV2 and TRBJ1-6; the D gene is possibly TRBD1 (5 bases). The CDR3 sequence is 15 residues long. The germline V and J ends were trimmed by 5 bases and 8 bases, with 16 bases remaining between them. The germline CDR1 and CDR2 sequences are SNHLY and FYNNEI. The CDR3 loop is CASSSEGAPDSPLHF. CDR3 nucleotides: TGTGCCAGCAGTTCGGAAGGGGCACCCGATTCACCCCTCCACTTT.

Concerning this clonotype itself: Given a much more abundant clone one base away, this may be a read error. V usage is TRBV7-9 and J usage is TRBJ2-7; D is ambiguous. CDR3 size: 14 residues. CDR1 SEHNR and CDR2 FQNEAQ come from the germline V gene (reference sequence). V shed 0 bases and J shed 0 bases, with 6 bases lying between them. The DNA for the CDR3 is TGTGCCAGCAGCTTAGCGTATAGCTCCTACGAGCAGTACTTC. It translates to CASSLAYSSYEQYF.

This clonotype occurred a few times. The V and J genes are TRBV24-1 and TRBJ2-1; 11 bases match TRBD1. V dropped 4 bases and J dropped 3; count of bases not matched to a gene: 4. This CDR3 has 16 residues. Germline loops: CDR1 KGHDR, CDR2 SFDVKD. The CDR3 protein is CATSDSGQGVYNEQFF. CDR3 coding DNA: TGTGCCACCAGTGACTCGGGACAGGGGGTCTACAATGAGCAGTTCTTC.

This chain uses TRBV7-3 with TRBJ2-2; possible D gene TRBD1, 5 bases. Germline values: CDR1 SGHTA, CDR2 FQGTGA. Trimming pared 1 base from V and 2 bases from J, leaving 14 bases between. The CDR3 has 17 residues. The CDR3 nucleotides are TGTGCCAGCAGCTTAAGGGGCACAGGAATTAACACCGGGGAGCTGTTTTTT. It is translated as CASSLRGTGINTGELFF.

The chain has TRBV20-1 and TRBJ1-3; D is unclear. The CDR3 covers 14 residues. The germline V gene has CDR1 DFQATT and CDR2 SNEGSKA (reference sequence). Trimming shortened V by 2 bases and J by 2 bases, and 10 bases separated the two germline ends. The CDR3 DNA reads TGCAGTGCTAGATCCCCCACTACTGGAAACACCATATATTTT. It codes for CSARSPTTGNTIYF.

The rearrangement links TRBV18 to TRBJ2-3; no reliable D call. Germline V CDR1 and CDR2: KGHSH, LQKENI. V was cut by 5 bases and J by 6 bases, with 15 bases left in between. CDR3 length: 14 residues. Here the CDR3 DNA reads TGTGCCAGCTCAGGGGAAGATCCTCGGGATACGCAGTATTTT. It specifies CASSGEDPRDTQYF. The full variable domain, its missing parts supplied by reference TRBV18 and TRBJ2-3, is NAGVMQNPRHLVRRRGQEARLRCSPMKGHSHVYWYRQLPEEGLKFMVYLQKENIIDESGMPKERFSAEFPKEGPSILRIQQVVRGDSAAYFCASSGEDPRDTQYFGPGTRLTVL.

The count of this clonotype is one. This chain connects TRBV5-1 to TRBJ2-1, with 8 bases fitting TRBD1. The germline V gene has CDR1 SGHRS and CDR2 YFSETQ. The CDR3 is 15 residues long. The ends lost 4 bases at V and 4 bases at J; junction bases unmatched: 7. In nucleotides, the CDR3 is TGCGCCAGCAGCCACGGGACAGGAAATTACAATGAGCAGTTCTTC. This translates into CASSHGTGNYNEQFF.

The chain carries TRBV4-1 and TRBJ1-2; D is undetermined. The ends were cut back, 4 bases at V and 2 bases at J, with 20 bases in the middle. This CDR3 has 17 residues. Looked up from germline, CDR1 is MGHRA and CDR2 is YSYEKL. The CDR3 reads CASSLTGLHSSNYGYTF. The CDR3, as DNA: TGCGCCAGCAGCCTCACCGGGCTCCACTCTTCCAACTATGGCTACACCTTC.

This clonotype was detected ten times or more. V and J are TRBV20-1 and TRBJ2-7; TRBD2 aligns across 11 bases. Germline V lookup: CDR1 DFQATT, CDR2 SNEGSKA (reference sequence). This CDR3 is built from 14 residues. Unmatched junction bases numbered 2, after V lost 2 bases and J lost 2 bases. CDR3: CSARSSGRAYEQYF. As DNA, the CDR3 is TGCAGTGCTAGAAGTAGCGGGAGGGCCTACGAGCAGTACTTC.